Following are 15 T cell receptor beta chains from one sample sequenced in a study of T-cell reconstitution after alpha-beta-depleted transplantation in children. Unique molecular identifiers were used in preparing the TCRbeta library. TCRdb recomputed calls from the PCR reads with MiXCR, one row per CDR3 protein. The sample consists of 350,000 to 500,000 distinct CDR3 sequences, around two fifths of them appearing once. The material was PBMCs, obtained before TCRalphabeta/CD19-depleted stem cell transplant. These receptors were collected from a girl aged 2 to 9 with aplastic anemia, due to receive a stem cell transplant.

This rearrangement joins TRBV28 to TRBJ2-1; 9 bases map to TRBD2. Germline V gene data show CDR1 as MDHEN and CDR2 as SYDVKM. The ends lost 0 bases at V and 8 bases at J; junction bases unmatched: 11. This CDR3 has 17 residues. In nucleotides, the CDR3 is TGTGCCAGCAGTTTATGGGGGCGGGAGGGCCGGAGGGATGAGCAGTTCTTC. This sequence encodes CASSLWGREGRRDEQFF.

J is TRBJ2-2 and V is TRBV19; maybe TRBD2 (5 bases). CDR1 is LNHDA, CDR2 SQIVND, per germline (reference sequence). The CDR3 length is 16 residues. V dropped 1 base and J dropped 6 bases, with 15 bases sitting between them. CDR3 protein: CASSIGGRAFAGELFF. CDR3 sequence (DNA): TGTGCCAGTAGTATAGGTGGGAGAGCATTCGCCGGGGAGCTGTTTTTT. Full variable domain (remainder filled in from reference TRBV19 and TRBJ2-2): DGGITQSPKYLFRKEGQNVTLSCEQNLNHDAMYWYRQDPGQGLRLIYYSQIVNDFQKGDIAEGYSVSREKKESFPLTVTSAQKNPTAFYLCASSIGGRAFAGELFFGEGSRLTVL.

The chain links TRBV25-1 to TRBJ2-7; D assignment may be TRBD1 or TRBD2 (6 bases each). The CDR3 is 16 amino acids. The V and J ends lost 4 bases and 4 bases respectively, with 20 bases between them. CDR1 is MGHDK and CDR2 is SYGVNS in the germline V gene. The CDR3, as DNA: TGTGCCAGCAGTGGAACCCACCAGGGGAGGACGTACGAGCAGTACTTC. The encoded protein is CASSGTHQGRTYEQYF.

The chain links TRBV27 to TRBJ2-7, with 12 nucleotides matching TRBD2. The V gene end was trimmed by 3 bases and the J gene end by 6 bases; junction bases not matched to a gene: 6. The germline gives CDR1 MNHEY, CDR2 SMNVEV (reference sequence). CDR3 size: 15 residues. The CDR3 bases are TGTGCCAGCAGTTTGGGGGTACTAGCGGGAGGCGAGCAGTACTTC. This translates into CASSLGVLAGGEQYF.

This clonotype was seen many times. This sequence joins TRBV7-9 and TRBJ1-2; tentative D call: TRBD1 (6 bases). The CDR3 runs 13 residues. Germline V gives CDR1 SEHNR, CDR2 FQNEAQ (reference sequence). V was shortened by 5 bases and J by 7 bases, with 14 bases between the two germline ends. CDR3 coding DNA: TGTGCCAGCAGCGGGACAAGCCCCTTTGGCTACACCTTC. Residues: CASSGTSPFGYTF. Complete variable domain (other parts from reference TRBV7-9 and TRBJ1-2): DTGVSQNPRHKITKRGQNVTFRCDPISEHNRLYWYRQTLGQGPEFLTYFQNEAQLEKSRLLSDRFSAERPKGSFSTLEIQRTEQGDSAMYLCASSGTSPFGYTFGSGTRLTVV.

Here the CDR3 reads CASSSVYQETQYF. DNA for the CDR3: TGCGCCAGCAGCTCAGTGTACCAAGAGACCCAGTACTTC. The V gene is TRBV5-1, the J gene TRBJ2-5; D gene uncertain. V lost 3 bases and J lost 0, with 6 bases in between. CDR3 length: 13 amino acids. Germline V gives CDR1 SGHRS, CDR2 YFSETQ.

The table lists this clonotype with a few counts. The J gene is TRBJ2-1, the V gene TRBV4-1; D may be TRBD2 (5 bases). The germline V gene encodes CDR1 MGHRA and CDR2 YSYEKL. The CDR3 length is 17 residues. The ends were cut back, 0 bases at V and 7 bases at J, with 19 bases in the middle. CDR3 residues: CASSQDRTPHRGNEQFF. The CDR3 region has the DNA TGCGCCAGCAGCCAAGATCGCACCCCCCATAGAGGGAATGAGCAGTTCTTC.

This rearrangement joins TRBV5-1 to TRBJ2-3, with 11 nucleotides matching TRBD1. The germline V gene has CDR1 SGHRS and CDR2 YFSETQ. Trimming removed 2 bases from V and 4 bases from J; junction bases left unmatched: 3. The CDR3 spans 15 residues. Here the CDR3 DNA reads TGCGCCAGCAGCTTACGGACAGGGGGCCCAGATACGCAGTATTTT. This gives the protein CASSLRTGGPDTQYF.

The genes are TRBV6-1 and TRBJ1-2; 10 bases are a match to TRBD1. Germline CDR1 and CDR2: MNHNS and SASEGT. Trimming at V came to 4 bases and at J to 6 bases, leaving 5 bases not matched to a gene. The CDR3 consists of 14 residues. The CDR3 nucleotides are TGTGCCAGCAGTGGGGACAGGGGAAATGATGGCTACACCTTC. Translated, it gives CASSGDRGNDGYTF.

The gene calls are TRBV29-1 and TRBJ2-7, with D perhaps matching TRBD1 (5 bases). The CDR3 is made up of 14 amino acids. The V gene lost 8 bases and the J gene lost 2 bases, with 19 bases spanning the gap. Germline assignment: CDR1 SQVTM and CDR2 ANQGSEA. The CDR3 coding sequence is TGCAGCTTATTGACAGTCTCGGCGGCCTACGAGCAGTACTTC. Protein product: CSLLTVSAAYEQYF.

J is TRBJ2-7 and V is TRBV20-1; the D gene is possibly TRBD2 (5 bases). Germline V CDR1 and CDR2: DFQATT, SNEGSKA (reference sequence). Between the trimmed V and J ends, which lost 0 bases and 0 bases, there was a span of 12 bases. This CDR3 region has 15 residues. CDR3 sequence (DNA): TGCAGTGCTAGAGATGGGCGCGGGCACTCCTACGAGCAGTACTTC. Translation: CSARDGRGHSYEQYF.

This chain joins TRBV5-1 and TRBJ2-5; 11 bases are shared with TRBD2. CDR3 length equals 16 residues. From germline, CDR1 is SGHRS and CDR2 YFSETQ. Trimming at V came to 3 bases and at J to 4 bases, leaving 8 bases not matched to a gene. CDR3 sequence reads: CASSYSGGARRETQYF. The CDR3 bases are TGCGCCAGCAGCTATAGCGGGGGGGCGAGAAGAGAGACCCAGTACTTC.

Ten or more counts support this clonotype. The J gene is TRBJ2-7, the V gene TRBV10-3, with D hard to call. Per the germline V gene, CDR1 is ENHRY and CDR2 is SYGVKD. Deletions cut 4 bases from V and 7 bases from J, with 17 bases between. The CDR3 spans 14 residues. The CDR3 loop is CAISASSTSREQYF. CDR3 DNA sequence: TGTGCCATCAGTGCCTCTTCTACCTCGAGGGAGCAGTACTTC.

The V call is TRBV5-5, the J call TRBJ2-7; TRBD1 agrees at 7 bases. Trimming took 2 bases from V and 4 from J; bases not matched to a gene: 9. Germline CDR1 SGHKS, CDR2 YYEKEE (reference sequence). CDR3 size: 15 residues. CDR3 DNA: TGTGCCAGCAGCTTTTCCGACAGGGTGGATTACGAGCAGTACTTC. Protein product: CASSFSDRVDYEQYF.

V usage is TRBV28 and J usage is TRBJ2-7, with 9 positions matching TRBD1. Germline V CDR1 and CDR2: MDHEN, SYDVKM. The CDR3 is 15 residues long. Trimming took 6 bases from V and 4 from J; bases not matched to a gene: 10. CDR3 sequence (DNA): TGTGCCAGCAGGCCTAATCCGGGACAGGGATACGAGCAGTACTTC. It is translated as CASRPNPGQGYEQYF.